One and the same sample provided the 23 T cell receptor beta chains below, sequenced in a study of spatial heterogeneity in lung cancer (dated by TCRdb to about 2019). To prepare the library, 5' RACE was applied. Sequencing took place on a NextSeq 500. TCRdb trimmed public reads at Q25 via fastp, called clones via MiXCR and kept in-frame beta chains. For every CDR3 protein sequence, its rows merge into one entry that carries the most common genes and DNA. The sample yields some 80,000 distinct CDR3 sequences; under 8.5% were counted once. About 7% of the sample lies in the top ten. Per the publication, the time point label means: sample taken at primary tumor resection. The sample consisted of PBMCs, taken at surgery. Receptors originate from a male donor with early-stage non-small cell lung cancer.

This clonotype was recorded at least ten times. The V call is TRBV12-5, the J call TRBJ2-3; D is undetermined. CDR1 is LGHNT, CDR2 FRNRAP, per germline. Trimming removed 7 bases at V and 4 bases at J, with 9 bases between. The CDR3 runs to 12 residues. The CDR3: CASVSLSDTQYF. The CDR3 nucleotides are TGTGCTAGTGTTTCCCTATCAGATACGCAGTATTTT.

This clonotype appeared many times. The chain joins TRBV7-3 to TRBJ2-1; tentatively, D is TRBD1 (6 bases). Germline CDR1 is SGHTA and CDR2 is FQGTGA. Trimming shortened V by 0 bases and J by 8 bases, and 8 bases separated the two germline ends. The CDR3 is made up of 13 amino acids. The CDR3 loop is CASSLTAGDEQFF. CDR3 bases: TGTGCCAGCAGCTTAACTGCAGGGGATGAGCAGTTCTTC.

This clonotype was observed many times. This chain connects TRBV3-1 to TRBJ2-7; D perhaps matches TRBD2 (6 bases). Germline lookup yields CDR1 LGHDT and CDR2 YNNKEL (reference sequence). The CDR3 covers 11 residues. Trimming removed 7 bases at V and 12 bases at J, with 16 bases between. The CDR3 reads CASTGGSGTYF. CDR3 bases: TGTGCCAGCACCGGGGGTTCTGGGACGTACTTC.

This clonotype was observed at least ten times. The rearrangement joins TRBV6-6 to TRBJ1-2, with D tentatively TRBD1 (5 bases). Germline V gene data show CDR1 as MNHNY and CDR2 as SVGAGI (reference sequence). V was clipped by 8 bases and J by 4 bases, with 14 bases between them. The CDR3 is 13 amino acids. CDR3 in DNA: TGTGCCAGCCAAAGGGACGGGGCCTATGGCTACACCTTC. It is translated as CASQRDGAYGYTF.

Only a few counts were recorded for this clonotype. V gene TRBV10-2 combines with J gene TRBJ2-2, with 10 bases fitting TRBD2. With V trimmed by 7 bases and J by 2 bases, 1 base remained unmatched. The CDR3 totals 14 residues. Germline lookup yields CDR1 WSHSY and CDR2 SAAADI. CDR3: CASKLAGNTGELFF. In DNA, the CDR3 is TGCGCCAGCAAACTAGCGGGAAACACCGGGGAGCTGTTTTTT.

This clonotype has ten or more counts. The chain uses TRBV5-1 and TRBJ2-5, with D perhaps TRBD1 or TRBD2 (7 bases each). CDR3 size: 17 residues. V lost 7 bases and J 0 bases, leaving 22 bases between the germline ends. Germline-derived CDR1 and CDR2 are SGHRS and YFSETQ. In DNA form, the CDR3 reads TGCGCCAGCGCTAAGGGGGCGGGAGTAAGTAACCAAGAGACCCAGTACTTC. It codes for CASAKGAGVSNQETQYF.

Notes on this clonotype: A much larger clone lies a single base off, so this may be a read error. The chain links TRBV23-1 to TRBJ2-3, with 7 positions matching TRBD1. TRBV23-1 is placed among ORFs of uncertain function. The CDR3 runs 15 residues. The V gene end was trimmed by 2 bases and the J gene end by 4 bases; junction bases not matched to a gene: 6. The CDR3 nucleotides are TGCGCCAGCAGTCAACGGGGACAGCGCTCAGATACGCAGTATTTT. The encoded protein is CASSQRGQRSDTQYF.

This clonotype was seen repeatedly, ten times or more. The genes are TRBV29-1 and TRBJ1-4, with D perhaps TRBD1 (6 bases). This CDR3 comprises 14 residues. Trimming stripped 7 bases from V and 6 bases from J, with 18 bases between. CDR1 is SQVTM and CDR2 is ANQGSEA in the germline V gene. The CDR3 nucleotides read TGCAGCGCGAACCCAGGGGTCACGGATGAAAAACTGTTTTTT. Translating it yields CSANPGVTDEKLFF. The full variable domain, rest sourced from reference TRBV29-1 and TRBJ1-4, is SAVISQKPSRDICQRGTSLTIQCQVDSQVTMMFWYRQQPGQSLTLIATANQGSEATYESGFVIDKFPISRPNLTFSTLTVSNMSPEDSSIYLCSANPGVTDEKLFFGSGTQLSVL.

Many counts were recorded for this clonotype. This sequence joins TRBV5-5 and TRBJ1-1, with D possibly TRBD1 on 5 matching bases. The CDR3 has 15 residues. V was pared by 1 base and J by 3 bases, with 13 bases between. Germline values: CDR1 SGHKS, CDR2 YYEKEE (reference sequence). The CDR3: CASSLQGHADTEAFF. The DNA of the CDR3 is TGTGCCAGCAGCTTGCAGGGCCATGCGGACACTGAAGCTTTCTTT.

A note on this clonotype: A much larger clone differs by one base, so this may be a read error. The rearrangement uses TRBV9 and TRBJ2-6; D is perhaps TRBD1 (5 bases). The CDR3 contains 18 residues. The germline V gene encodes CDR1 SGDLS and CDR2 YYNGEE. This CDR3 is CASSVVPLSFSGANVQTF. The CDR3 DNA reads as TGTGCCAGCAGCGTCGTACCCTTAAGTTTCTCTGGGGCCAACGTCCAGACTTTC.

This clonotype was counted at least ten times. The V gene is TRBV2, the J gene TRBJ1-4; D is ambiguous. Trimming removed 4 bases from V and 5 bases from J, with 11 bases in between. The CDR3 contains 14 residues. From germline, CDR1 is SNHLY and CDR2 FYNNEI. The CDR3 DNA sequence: TGTGCCAGCAGTGCAAGCATGGCCAATGAAAAACTGTTTTTT. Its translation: CASSASMANEKLFF.

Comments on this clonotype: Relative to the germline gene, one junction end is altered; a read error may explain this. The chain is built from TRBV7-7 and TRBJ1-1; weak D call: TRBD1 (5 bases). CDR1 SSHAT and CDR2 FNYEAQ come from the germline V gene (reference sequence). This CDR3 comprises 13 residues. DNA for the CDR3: TGTGCTAGCAGCCCAGCCTTGGACACACCAGCTTTCTTT. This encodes CASSPALDTPAFF.

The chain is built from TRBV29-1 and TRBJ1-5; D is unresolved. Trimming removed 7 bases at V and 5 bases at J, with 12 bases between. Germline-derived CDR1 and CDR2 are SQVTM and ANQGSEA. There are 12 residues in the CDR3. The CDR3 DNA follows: TGCAGCGCTAAATATCAGGATCAGCCCCAGCATTTT. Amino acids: CSAKYQDQPQHF. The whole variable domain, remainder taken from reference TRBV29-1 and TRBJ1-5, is SAVISQKPSRDICQRGTSLTIQCQVDSQVTMMFWYRQQPGQSLTLIATANQGSEATYESGFVIDKFPISRPNLTFSTLTVSNMSPEDSSIYLCSAKYQDQPQHFGDGTRLSIL.

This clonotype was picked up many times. The CDR3 DNA reads TGTGCCATCGCTCCCCAGGACTACGAGCAGTACTTC. It yields the protein CAIAPQDYEQYF. The V and J genes are TRBV10-3 and TRBJ2-7, with D uncertain. Germline V CDR1 and CDR2: ENHRY, SYGVKD. V was cut by 8 bases and J by 3 bases, with 11 bases left in between. This CDR3 has 12 residues.

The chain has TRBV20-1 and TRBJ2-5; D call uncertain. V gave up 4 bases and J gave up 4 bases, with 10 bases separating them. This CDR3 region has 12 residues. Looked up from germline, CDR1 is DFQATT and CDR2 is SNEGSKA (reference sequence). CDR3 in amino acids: CSATEEVETQYF. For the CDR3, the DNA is TGCAGTGCTACCGAGGAAGTAGAGACCCAGTACTTC.

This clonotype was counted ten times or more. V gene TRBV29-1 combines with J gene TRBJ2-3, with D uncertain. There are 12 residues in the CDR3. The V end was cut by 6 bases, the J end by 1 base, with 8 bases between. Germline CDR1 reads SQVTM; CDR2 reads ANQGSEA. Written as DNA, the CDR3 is TGCAGCGTACGGATTCGCACAGATACGCAGTATTTT. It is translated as CSVRIRTDTQYF.

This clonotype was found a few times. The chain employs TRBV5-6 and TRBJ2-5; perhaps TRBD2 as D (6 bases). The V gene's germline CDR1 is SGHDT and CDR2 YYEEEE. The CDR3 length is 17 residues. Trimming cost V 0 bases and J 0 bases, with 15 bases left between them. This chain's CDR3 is CASSLVGGVRYQETQYF. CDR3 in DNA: TGTGCCAGCAGCTTGGTAGGAGGGGTGAGGTACCAAGAGACCCAGTACTTC.

CDR3 residues: CSARSPQGLNTEAFF. CDR3 DNA sequence: TGCAGTGCTAGGAGTCCACAGGGATTGAACACTGAAGCTTTCTTT. V and J are TRBV20-1 and TRBJ1-1, with D perhaps TRBD1 (6 bases). This CDR3 has 15 amino acids. The V gene lost 3 bases and the J gene lost 0 bases, with 14 bases spanning the gap. From germline, CDR1 is DFQATT and CDR2 SNEGSKA (reference sequence).

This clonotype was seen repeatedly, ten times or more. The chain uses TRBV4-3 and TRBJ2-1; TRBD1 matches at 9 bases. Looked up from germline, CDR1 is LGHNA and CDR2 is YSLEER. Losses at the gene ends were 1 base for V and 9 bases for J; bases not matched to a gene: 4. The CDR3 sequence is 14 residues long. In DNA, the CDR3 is TGCGCCAGCAGCCAAGGGACAGGGGTTTTTGAGCAGTTCTTC. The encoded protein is CASSQGTGVFEQFF.

In DNA form, the CDR3 reads TGCGCCAGCAGCCCTTCGACCGCGCAGGGGAATTCACCCCTCCACTTT. It yields the protein CASSPSTAQGNSPLHF. The chain is built from TRBV5-1 and TRBJ1-6; D may be TRBD1 (6 bases). The CDR3 totals 16 residues. The germline CDR1 and CDR2 sequences are SGHRS and YFSETQ. V lost 4 bases to trimming and J lost 7 bases, with 18 bases between them.

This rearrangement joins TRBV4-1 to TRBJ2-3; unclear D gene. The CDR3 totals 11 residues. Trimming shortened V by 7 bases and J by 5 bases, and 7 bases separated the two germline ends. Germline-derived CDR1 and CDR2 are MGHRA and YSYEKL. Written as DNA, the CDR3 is TGCGCCAGCACCATGGGAGATACGCAGTATTTT. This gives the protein CASTMGDTQYF.

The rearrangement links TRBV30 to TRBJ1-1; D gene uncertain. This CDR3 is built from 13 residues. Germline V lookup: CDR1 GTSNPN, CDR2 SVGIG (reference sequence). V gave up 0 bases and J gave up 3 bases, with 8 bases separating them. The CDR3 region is CAWSVLGYTEAFF. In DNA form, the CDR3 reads TGTGCCTGGAGTGTACTTGGCTACACTGAAGCTTTCTTT.

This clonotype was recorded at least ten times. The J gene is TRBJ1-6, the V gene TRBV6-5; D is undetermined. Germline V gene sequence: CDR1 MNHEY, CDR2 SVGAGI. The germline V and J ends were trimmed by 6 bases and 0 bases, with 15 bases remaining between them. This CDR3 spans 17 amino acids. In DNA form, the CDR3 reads TGTGCCAGCAGCCCCGGACGAGGCAGCTCCTATAATTCACCCCTCCACTTT. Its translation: CASSPGRGSSYNSPLHF.